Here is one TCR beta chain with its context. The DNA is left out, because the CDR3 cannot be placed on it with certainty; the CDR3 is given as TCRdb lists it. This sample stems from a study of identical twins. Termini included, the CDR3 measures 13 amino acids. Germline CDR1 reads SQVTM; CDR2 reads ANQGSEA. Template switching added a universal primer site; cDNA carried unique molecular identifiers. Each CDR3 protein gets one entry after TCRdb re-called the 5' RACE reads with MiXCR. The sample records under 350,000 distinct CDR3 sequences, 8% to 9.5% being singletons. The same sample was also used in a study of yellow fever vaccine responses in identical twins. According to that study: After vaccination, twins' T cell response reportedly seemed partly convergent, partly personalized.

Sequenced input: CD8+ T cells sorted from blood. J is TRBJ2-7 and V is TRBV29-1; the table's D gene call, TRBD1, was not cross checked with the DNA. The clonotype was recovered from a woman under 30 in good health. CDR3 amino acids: CSVGTGNSYERYF.